This T cell receptor beta chain emerged from a study of blood T cell repertoires in COVID-19. As for the study in general: Samples taken during acute and convalescent COVID-19 were collected in the United States, Italy and Spain. The cDNA or gDNA used as material had been derived from T cells, B-cell-depleted T cells, or PBMCs.

The J segment lost 6 bases and the V segment lost 5 bases, leaving 7 bases of the junction unmatched. The germline gives CDR1 LNHDA, CDR2 SQIVND (reference sequence). The CDR3 covers 16 residues. Authors' processing steps: By means of reference gene primer amplification, nucleated cell counts were estimated. Sequencing was performed with immunoSEQ multiplex PCR; in TCRdb, only in-frame clones are kept and a portion is missing. V, J and clone size are taken as reported in that table, and D and trimming were inferred from the DNA itself. The sample has some 56,000 clones, more than 60% seen once. Sequencing was done on a sample of peripheral blood. This rearrangement joins TRBV19 to TRBJ2-5, with 15 bases lining up with TRBD2. The receptor's source is a woman aged 45 to 65 with active or convalescent COVID-19. CDR3 nucleotide sequence: TGTGCCAGTAGTTCCCGGACTAGCGGGAGGGTCAAGACCCAGTACTTC. Residues: CASSSRTSGRVKTQYF.